Following are 11 T cell receptor beta chains from one sample sequenced in a study of blood T cell repertoires in COVID-19. The protocol was immunoSEQ multiplex PCR, while the TCRdb copy is restricted to in-frame clones and leaves out a portion. The sample lists approximately 230,000 clones; over 75% were seen once. The sequencing sample was made of PBMCs or T cells enriched from blood (not recorded which). These receptors all come from a man aged 40-49 years who had recovered from COVID-19.

This sequence joins TRBV9 and TRBJ2-7, with a weak D call TRBD1 (6 bases). This CDR3 has 17 amino acids. The germline V gene encodes CDR1 SGDLS and CDR2 YYNGEE. The V and J ends lost 3 bases and 4 bases respectively, with 23 bases between them. The CDR3 reads CASSANAQGFVKYEQYF. Written as DNA, the CDR3 is TGTGCCAGCAGCGCAAACGCACAGGGCTTTGTAAAATACGAGCAGTACTTC.

As DNA, the CDR3 is TGTGCCAGCAGTCAAGCGGACTACTACGAGCAGTACTTC. Its protein is CASSQADYYEQYF. The V call is TRBV7-6, the J call TRBJ2-7; D may be TRBD2 (6 bases). V was shortened by 6 bases and J by 3 bases, with 12 bases between the two germline ends. The CDR3 sequence is 13 residues long. Germline CDR1 is SGHVS and CDR2 is FNYEAQ.

Of note for this clone: One end of the junction is discordant with germline, which a read error may explain. The chain carries TRBV5-6 and TRBJ1-1; D is ambiguous. Germline V CDR1 and CDR2: SGHDT, YYEEEE. CDR3 size: 14 residues. This CDR3 reads CASRLVPYETEAFF. Written as DNA, the CDR3 is TGTGCCAGCAGGTTGGTTCCCTACGAGACTGAAGCTTTCTTT.

As regards this clone: The sample holds other DNA sequences that translate to the same CDR3. The chain employs TRBV30 and TRBJ1-4, with D maybe TRBD1 (5 bases). Trimming stripped 5 bases from V and 7 bases from J, with 11 bases between. CDR1 GTSNPN and CDR2 SVGIG come from the germline V gene (reference sequence). The CDR3 is 12 amino acids. DNA for the CDR3: TGTGCCTGGTCCCCCGGGGGTGAAAAACTGTTTTTT. Amino acid sequence: CAWSPGGEKLFF.

This clone was seen only once. J is TRBJ1-1 and V is TRBV6-4; D remains ambiguous. The V and J ends lost 0 bases and 10 bases respectively, with 9 bases between them. Germline loops: CDR1 MRHNA, CDR2 SNTAGT. The CDR3 runs 12 residues. The CDR3 is CASSDSEGAAFF. CDR3 DNA sequence: TGTGCCAGCAGTGACTCGGAGGGAGCAGCTTTCTTT.

The rearrangement links TRBV27 to TRBJ1-1, with a tentative D call TRBD1 (6 bases). The CDR3 is 15 residues long. In germline, CDR1 is MNHEY, CDR2 SMNVEV (reference sequence). Trimming removed 0 bases from V and 5 bases from J, with 13 bases in between. The CDR3 spells CASSLSPRGGTEAFF. CDR3 sequence (DNA): TGTGCCAGCAGTTTATCCCCCAGGGGCGGGACTGAAGCTTTCTTT.

The chain links TRBV12-3 or TRBV12-4 to TRBJ1-6; D is perhaps TRBD1 (6 bases). This CDR3 has 13 amino acids. V was trimmed by 3 bases and J by 8 bases, leaving 8 bases between them. The CDR3 coding sequence is TGTGCCAGCAGTTTGCACAGGGATTCACCCCTCCACTTT. Its translation is CASSLHRDSPLHF.

Comment on this clone: Other DNA sequences from this sample encode an identical CDR3 as well. The V and J genes are TRBV4-1 and TRBJ2-5; maybe TRBD2 (6 bases). Germline CDR1 MGHRA, CDR2 YSYEKL. V gave up 1 base and J gave up 5 bases, with 11 bases separating them. This CDR3 contains 14 residues. The chain's CDR3 is CASSQGRGGETQYF. The CDR3 DNA reads as TGCGCCAGCAGCCAAGGGCGGGGTGGGGAGACCCAGTACTTC.

The V call is TRBV6-4, the J call TRBJ2-3; tentative D call: TRBD2 (5 bases). CDR3 length: 15 residues. With 2 bases removed from V and 3 bases from J, the gap between germline ends came to 12 bases. From germline, CDR1 is MRHNA and CDR2 SNTAGT. CDR3 bases: TGTGCCAGCAGTGACGAGAGCGGACCAACAGATACGCAGTATTTT. It is translated as CASSDESGPTDTQYF.

V usage is TRBV7-3 and J usage is TRBJ1-1; D is possibly TRBD1 (5 bases). The germline CDR1 and CDR2 sequences are SGHTA and FQGTGA. The CDR3 runs to 13 residues. The ends were cut back, 5 bases at V and 5 bases at J, with 12 bases in the middle. The CDR3 is CASSTQRGTEAFF. CDR3 bases: TGTGCCAGCAGCACCCAACGGGGGACTGAAGCTTTCTTT.

The gene calls are TRBV4-1 and TRBJ2-2; TRBD2 matches 12 bases. In germline, CDR1 is MGHRA, CDR2 YSYEKL. The CDR3 has 17 residues. J was trimmed by 5 bases and V by 5 bases; bases with no gene match: 9. CDR3 nucleotide sequence: TGCGCCAGCAGCTCCATAGGACTAGCGGGGAGGACCGGGGAGCTGTTTTTT. It codes for CASSSIGLAGRTGELFF.